The clone carrying this TCR beta chain is a singleton in its sample. The sample comes from a study of blood T cell repertoires in COVID-19. As for the study in general: Both acute and convalescent COVID-19 samples were obtained from the United States, Italy and Spain.

The CDR3 runs 14 residues. Trimming took off 5 bases at V and 4 bases at J, with 14 bases between the two ends. Looked up from germline, CDR1 is SGHTA and CDR2 is FQGNSA. The cohort comprised adults aged about 18 to 100 years residing in about two dozen US areas. The study recruited exposed participants who had met a COVID-19 case within 2 weeks before entry. Profiled with immunoSEQ multiplex PCR; TCRdb holds only in-frame clones, not every one. This table has some 300,000 clones, 90% appearing once. The chain carries TRBV7-2 and TRBJ2-5, with D perhaps matching TRBD1 (9 bases). The receptor's source is a woman aged 30 to 39 who had been exposed to COVID-19. Source material: PBMCs or T cells enriched from blood (not recorded which). CDR3 bases: TGTGCCAGCAGCGGGACAGGGACTAGAGAGACCCAGTACTTC. This translates into CASSGTGTRETQYF.